These T cell receptor beta chains were read from a single sample in a study of blood T cells in healthy people across ages. TCRdb ran MiXCR on the 5' RACE reads and lists one entry per CDR3 protein. The sample records some 1.4 million distinct CDR3 sequences, around 39% being singletons. Sequencing was carried out using blood. Receptor source: a young woman in good health. Each CDR3 is given with its conserved first and last residue. The D gene is left open where the match is weak. The size field is filled for only some rows; it gives once, few, many or a size class.

v_gene,abundance,d_gene,j_gene,CDR3aa,CDR3nt
TRBV9,.,TRBD2,TRBJ2-7,CASSSGLAGGRPKYF,TGTGCCAGCAGCTCCGGACTAGCGGGAGGACGCCCCAAGTACTTC
TRBV12-3/TRBV12-4,few,TRBD1,TRBJ1-5,CASSSNSGTGRISNQPQHF,TGTGCCAGCAGTTCCAACTCCGGGACAGGGAGAATAAGCAATCAGCCCCAGCATTTT
TRBV20-1,.,.,TRBJ2-1,CSASQVGPGYEQFF,TGCAGTGCTAGCCAGGTGGGACCGGGGTATGAGCAGTTCTTC
TRBV4-2,few,.,TRBJ1-6,CASSQVNGYNSPLHF,TGTGCCAGCAGCCAAGTCAACGGGTATAATTCACCCCTCCACTTT
TRBV6-5,.,TRBD2,TRBJ2-5,CASSYASGGEETQYF,TGTGCCAGCAGTTATGCTAGCGGGGGGGAAGAGACCCAGTACTTC
TRBV21-1,.,.,TRBJ1-1,CASSVDRGLLNTEAFF,TGTGCCAGCAGCGTCGACAGGGGGTTGTTGAACACTGAAGCTTTCTTT
TRBV20-1,few,TRBD2,TRBJ2-1,CSANRPGRYNEQFF,TGCAGTGCTAATCGTCCCGGGAGGTACAATGAGCAGTTCTTC
TRBV6-5,.,.,TRBJ2-1,CASSYSTLSTYNEQFF,TGTGCCAGCAGTTACTCCACACTCTCTACCTACAATGAGCAGTTCTTC
TRBV6-5,.,TRBD2,TRBJ2-5,CVSSYVLAGILQETQYF,TGTGTCAGCAGTTACGTACTAGCGGGGATCCTCCAAGAGACCCAGTACTTC
TRBV6-5,.,.,TRBJ2-2,CASSYSRLTANTGELFF,TGTGCCAGCAGTTACTCGCGGCTGACCGCGAACACCGGGGAGCTGTTTTTT
TRBV9,.,TRBD2,TRBJ2-3,CASSVGLADRTDTQYF,TGTGCCAGCAGCGTCGGACTAGCGGACCGCACAGATACGCAGTATTTT
TRBV20-1,.,.,TRBJ2-7,CSARASREQYF,TGCAGTGCTAGAGCGAGCCGCGAGCAGTACTTC
TRBV2,few,.,TRBJ2-1,CASSELGDLNRDVNEQFF,TGTGCCAGCAGTGAATTAGGGGACCTGAACAGGGATGTGAATGAGCAGTTCTTC
TRBV15,.,TRBD1,TRBJ2-7,CATSREAGGSYEQYF,TGTGCCACCAGCAGAGAAGCAGGGGGCTCCTACGAGCAGTACTTC
TRBV20-1,.,TRBD2,TRBJ2-7,CSAPGLAGRLPYEQYF,TGCAGTGCTCCGGGACTAGCGGGGCGCTTACCCTACGAGCAGTACTTC
TRBV20-1,.,.,TRBJ2-5,CSATPAAAEKTQYF,TGCAGTGCCACCCCCGCTGCAGCCGAAAAGACCCAGTACTTC
TRBV11-2,.,TRBD1,TRBJ2-2,CASSSVRGYTGELFF,TGTGCCAGCAGCTCAGTCAGGGGGTACACCGGGGAGCTGTTTTTT
TRBV21-1,few,.,TRBJ2-2,CASSKEVSRATGELFF,TGTGCCAGCAGCAAAGAAGTATCCAGGGCGACCGGGGAGCTGTTTTTT
TRBV2,.,.,TRBJ1-1,CASTLTESPNTEAFF,TGTGCCAGCACCTTGACCGAGTCACCAAACACTGAAGCTTTCTTT
TRBV25-1,few,.,TRBJ1-2,CASSEYQRERGYTF,TGTGCCAGCAGTGAATATCAACGCGAAAGGGGCTACACCTTC
TRBV24-1,.,.,TRBJ2-3,CATSSTDTDTQYF,TGTGCCACCAGTTCGACAGACACAGATACGCAGTATTTT
TRBV6-6,few,.,TRBJ2-5,CASEGSLTSLETQYF,TGTGCCAGCGAGGGGTCCTTGACTAGTTTGGAGACCCAGTACTTC
TRBV21-1,.,.,TRBJ1-5,CASSKEWGPSPQHF,TGTGCCAGCAGCAAAGAGTGGGGGCCTTCGCCCCAGCATTTT
TRBV10-3,.,.,TRBJ2-4,CAIGDSRNIQYF,TGTGCCATCGGTGATTCCCGGAACATTCAGTACTTC
TRBV19,.,TRBD1,TRBJ2-7,CASEDRSYEQYF,TGTGCCAGTGAGGACAGGTCCTACGAGCAGTACTTC
TRBV10-3,.,.,TRBJ2-7,CASSSFGLGGYEQYF,TGTGCCAGCAGTTCGTTCGGTTTAGGAGGGTACGAGCAGTACTTC
TRBV5-1,.,TRBD1,TRBJ1-1,CASSPGTGPTSSGAFF,TGCGCCAGCAGCCCTGGGACAGGGCCCACATCTAGTGGAGCTTTCTTT
TRBV6-1,few,TRBD1,TRBJ2-3,CASSEILWQGADTQYF,TGTGCCAGCAGTGAAATTCTCTGGCAGGGGGCGGATACGCAGTATTTT
TRBV15,.,TRBD1,TRBJ2-7,CATSREFLGQALYEQYF,TGTGCCACCAGCAGAGAGTTTTTAGGACAGGCCCTCTACGAGCAGTACTTC
TRBV20-1,few,TRBD1,TRBJ2-7,CSARDPQGAGEQYF,TGCAGTGCTAGAGATCCCCAGGGGGCAGGCGAGCAGTACTTC
TRBV28,.,.,TRBJ1-1,CASVSPGRTEAFF,TGTGCCAGTGTAAGCCCCGGACGCACTGAAGCTTTCTTT
TRBV20-1,.,.,TRBJ1-2,CSAYEGSGYTF,TGCAGTGCCTACGAGGGGAGCGGCTACACCTTC
TRBV7-3,.,.,TRBJ2-1,CASSLPRLRVSLYNEQFF,TGTGCCAGCAGCTTACCCCGTTTGCGGGTAAGTCTCTACAATGAGCAGTTCTTC
TRBV24-1,few,TRBD1,TRBJ2-1,CATSDPGTGLREQFF,TGTGCCACCAGTGATCCCGGGACAGGGTTGCGTGAGCAGTTCTTC
TRBV27,few,.,TRBJ1-6,CASQSQSGSPLHF,TGTGCCAGCCAATCCCAGTCCGGTTCACCCCTCCACTTT
TRBV20-1,.,TRBD2,TRBJ2-1,CSARRGLAGGRNEQFF,TGCAGTGCTAGACGGGGACTAGCGGGGGGGCGGAATGAGCAGTTCTTC
TRBV3-1,.,TRBD2,TRBJ2-1,CASSLGGSMYEQFF,TGTGCCAGCAGCCTCGGCGGGAGTATGTATGAGCAGTTCTTC
TRBV5-1,.,.,TRBJ2-7,CASGLVQGNYEQYF,TGCGCCAGCGGCTTGGTCCAGGGAAACTACGAGCAGTACTTC
TRBV9,once,TRBD2,TRBJ2-1,CASSVVLAAYNEQFF,TGTGCCAGCAGCGTAGTACTAGCGGCGTACAATGAGCAGTTCTTC
TRBV7-8,few,TRBD2,TRBJ2-3,CASSPAGTSDTDTQYF,TGTGCCAGCAGCCCCGCCGGGACTAGCGACACAGATACGCAGTATTTT
TRBV28,.,.,TRBJ2-5,CASGAKTQYF,TGTGCCAGTGGAGCCAAGACCCAGTACTTC
TRBV6-1,.,.,TRBJ1-4,CASSEIPLIRTINEKLFF,TGTGCCAGCAGTGAAATCCCCTTGATTAGGACTATTAATGAAAAACTGTTTTTT
TRBV6-5,.,.,TRBJ1-4,CASTPRAREKLFF,TGTGCCAGCACCCCCAGGGCGAGGGAAAAACTGTTTTTT
TRBV7-9,few,.,TRBJ2-5,CASSPLGGTLETQYF,TGTGCCAGCAGCCCCCTTGGGGGTACTCTGGAGACCCAGTACTTC
TRBV27,.,TRBD2,TRBJ2-1,CASTHSGSLYNEQFF,TGTGCCAGCACCCATAGCGGGAGTCTTTACAATGAGCAGTTCTTC
TRBV15,.,.,TRBJ2-3,CATSREVSEKAQYF,TGTGCCACCAGCAGAGAGGTGAGCGAGAAGGCGCAGTATTTT
TRBV20-1,.,.,TRBJ1-4,CSARPDTNEKLFF,TGCAGTGCTAGACCTGACACTAATGAAAAACTGTTTTTT
TRBV12-3/TRBV12-4,.,TRBD2,TRBJ2-1,CASSSPVGGSSYNEQFF,TGTGCCAGCAGTTCCCCGGTGGGGGGGAGCTCCTACAATGAGCAGTTCTTC
TRBV20-1,.,.,TRBJ2-7,CSASAHEQYF,TGCAGTGCTAGTGCACACGAGCAGTACTTC
TRBV7-2,.,TRBD2,TRBJ2-1,CASSLGLTASGYNEQFF,TGTGCCAGCAGCTTAGGGTTGACGGCTAGCGGCTACAATGAGCAGTTCTTC